The 18 T cell receptor beta chains in this list originate from one sample, sequenced in a study of control samples from healthy donors and cancer patients. Method: immunoSEQ multiplex PCR; TCRdb's copy keeps in-frame clones and lacks some. The table includes over 100,000 clones, 88% detected once. The material sequenced was blood. The source of these receptors is a middle-aged man in good health.

CDR3 sequence (DNA): TGTGCCAGCAGCTCCGTGATTGGGGGCAGAGATACGCAGTATTTT. Residues: CASSSVIGGRDTQYF. This chain links TRBV7-9 with TRBJ2-3; TRBD1 might be the D (6 bases). Trimming took 4 bases from V and 5 from J, leaving 16 bases between them. The CDR3 has 15 residues. Germline V gene sequence: CDR1 SEHNR, CDR2 FQNEAQ (reference sequence). Looking up the rest from reference TRBV7-9 and TRBJ2-3 gives the full variable domain: DTGVSQNPRHKITKRGQNVTFRCDPISEHNRLYWYRQTLGQGPEFLTYFQNEAQLEKSRLLSDRFSAERPKGSFSTLEIQRTEQGDSAMYLCASSSVIGGRDTQYFGPGTRLTVL.

The chain uses TRBV3-1 (or the pseudogene TRBV3-2) and TRBJ2-2, with 12 bases lining up with TRBD1. CDR1 and CDR2 (germline): LGHDT, YNNKEL (reference sequence). The CDR3 runs 21 residues. The junction had 13 bases not matched to a gene; V was cut back by 0 bases and J by 2 bases. The CDR3 DNA is TGTGCCAGCAGCCAAGAAAGGGGACAGGGGGCGCAAGCCCTAAACACCGGGGAGCTGTTTTTT. Translating it yields CASSQERGQGAQALNTGELFF.

The chain joins TRBV24-1 to TRBJ2-3; TRBD1 is a possible D gene (5 bases). Germline lookup yields CDR1 KGHDR and CDR2 SFDVKD. This CDR3 spans 13 amino acids. Trimming pared 4 bases from V and 1 base from J, leaving 5 bases between. CDR3 sequence reads: CATSEGGTDTQYF. CDR3 bases: TGTGCCACCAGTGAAGGGGGCACAGATACGCAGTATTTT.

This sequence joins TRBV18 and TRBJ1-6, with unresolved D. Looked up from germline, CDR1 is KGHSH and CDR2 is LQKENI. V lost 5 bases and J 4 bases, leaving 12 bases between the germline ends. The CDR3 is 15 residues long. The CDR3 nucleotides are TGTGCCAGCTCAGCCGAGGCAGCTTATAATTCACCCCTCCACTTT. Its protein is CASSAEAAYNSPLHF.

The genes are TRBV10-3 and TRBJ1-1; TRBD1 is a possible D gene (5 bases). Trimming pared 3 bases from V and 1 base from J, leaving 15 bases between. CDR3 length: 16 residues. The germline V gene has CDR1 ENHRY and CDR2 SYGVKD. The CDR3 nucleotides are TGTGCCATCAGTGACCCACGGGGGGGAGGGAACACTGAAGCTTTCTTT. Translation: CAISDPRGGGNTEAFF.

The rearrangement links TRBV3-1 (or the pseudogene TRBV3-2) to TRBJ2-7; 15 bases align to TRBD2. The CDR3 has 15 amino acids. In germline, CDR1 is LGHDT, CDR2 YNNKEL (reference sequence). Trimming at V came to 5 bases and at J to 4 bases, leaving 3 bases not matched to a gene. The CDR3 coding sequence is TGTGCCAGCAGCTGGACTAGCGGGGGGGAGTACGAGCAGTACTTC. It specifies CASSWTSGGEYEQYF.

The chain links TRBV12-5 to TRBJ1-1; unclear D gene. Looked up from germline, CDR1 is LGHNT and CDR2 is FRNRAP. The CDR3 is 13 amino acids. The germline V and J ends were trimmed by 7 bases and 3 bases, with 12 bases remaining between them. CDR3 residues: CASARTAYTEAFF. CDR3 coding DNA: TGTGCTAGTGCCCGTACAGCCTACACTGAAGCTTTCTTT.

CDR3 in amino acids: CASSFSETQYF. CDR3 nucleotide sequence: TGTGCCAGCAGCTTTAGTGAGACCCAGTACTTC. V gene TRBV7-9 combines with J gene TRBJ2-5; no reliable D call. This CDR3 has 11 amino acids. Germline CDR1 and CDR2: SEHNR and FQNEAQ (reference sequence). With 3 bases removed from V and 5 bases from J, the gap between germline ends came to 4 bases. The full variable domain, completed using reference TRBV7-9 and TRBJ2-5, is DTGVSQNPRHKITKRGQNVTFRCDPISEHNRLYWYRQTLGQGPEFLTYFQNEAQLEKSRLLSDRFSAERPKGSFSTLEIQRTEQGDSAMYLCASSFSETQYFGPGTRLLVL.

V usage is TRBV24-1 and J usage is TRBJ2-5; no firm D call. Trimming left V 3 bases short and J 4 bases short, with 14 bases between. Germline CDR1 and CDR2: KGHDR and SFDVKD. This CDR3 is 15 amino acids long. DNA of the CDR3: TGTGCCACCAGTGATCAAACAAGGGATCTAGAGACCCAGTACTTC. Its protein is CATSDQTRDLETQYF.

A few counts support this clone. V and J are TRBV5-1 and TRBJ1-1; TRBD1 might be the D (5 bases). V shed 5 bases and J shed 3 bases, with 17 bases lying between them. CDR1 SGHRS and CDR2 YFSETQ come from the germline V gene. This CDR3 spans 15 amino acids. The CDR3: CASRVGYGTDTEAFF. CDR3 coding DNA: TGCGCCAGCAGGGTTGGGTATGGGACGGACACTGAAGCTTTCTTT.

V is TRBV5-1 and J is TRBJ2-1; no clear D gene. In germline, CDR1 is SGHRS, CDR2 YFSETQ. The CDR3 covers 16 residues. Deletions cut 3 bases from V and 1 base from J, with 14 bases between. CDR3 DNA: TGCGCCAGCAGCTCAGAGATGGTCCGGTCCTACAATGAGCAGTTCTTC. It translates to CASSSEMVRSYNEQFF.

This chain joins TRBV6-6 and TRBJ2-1; 16 nucleotides agree with TRBD2. Germline trimming cut 5 bases from V and 8 bases from J; bases unmatched to any gene: 9. This CDR3 contains 17 residues. Looked up from germline, CDR1 is MNHNY and CDR2 is SVGAGI (reference sequence). The CDR3: CASSQLGTSGGVYEQFF. The CDR3 DNA follows: TGTGCCAGCAGTCAACTTGGGACTAGCGGGGGGGTCTATGAGCAGTTCTTC.

This clone was observed a few times. J is TRBJ1-2 and V is TRBV10-3; D uncertain. Germline V gene lookup returns CDR1 ENHRY and CDR2 SYGVKD. The V gene lost 3 bases and the J gene lost 4 bases, with 9 bases spanning the gap. This CDR3 has 13 residues. The CDR3 protein is CAISEEEGYGYTF. The CDR3 region has the DNA TGTGCCATCAGTGAAGAGGAGGGCTATGGCTACACCTTC.

This rearrangement joins TRBV20-1 to TRBJ1-1; D unclear. This CDR3 region has 11 residues. Per germline, CDR1 DFQATT and CDR2 SNEGSKA (reference sequence). The V gene lost 3 bases and the J gene lost 8 bases, with 10 bases spanning the gap. The CDR3 bases are TGCAGTGCTAGGCACTCCTCCGAAGCTTTCTTT. It is translated as CSARHSSEAFF.

The chain joins TRBV4-1 to TRBJ2-5; no reliable D call. Germline values: CDR1 MGHRA, CDR2 YSYEKL. The ends were cut back, 1 base at V and 5 bases at J, with 14 bases in the middle. There are 15 residues in the CDR3. DNA for the CDR3: TGCGCCAGCAGCCAAGCCCTGCCCCCGCAGGAGACCCAGTACTTC. This sequence encodes CASSQALPPQETQYF.

The gene calls are TRBV7-8 and TRBJ1-2; 7 bases match TRBD1. The germline V gene encodes CDR1 SGHVS and CDR2 FQNEAQ. The CDR3 length is 14 residues. Losses at the gene ends were 1 base for V and 8 bases for J; bases not matched to a gene: 7. CDR3 DNA: TGTGCCAGCAGCTTAGAGAAGGGGGCTATCGGCTACACCTTC. Its protein is CASSLEKGAIGYTF.

The chain uses TRBV7-2 and TRBJ2-2; TRBD1 aligns across 7 bases. V shed 5 bases, J shed 1 base, and the junction held 4 bases outside the gene matches. From germline, CDR1 is SGHTA and CDR2 FQGNSA. The CDR3 contains 15 residues. The CDR3 sequence: CASSLRGMNTGELFF. The CDR3 DNA reads as TGTGCCAGCAGCCTCAGGGGGATGAACACCGGGGAGCTGTTTTTT. Based on the CDR3 plus reference TRBV7-2 and TRBJ2-2, the full variable domain is GAGVSQSPSNKVTEKGKDVELRCDPISGHTALYWYRQSLGQGLEFLIYFQGNSAPDKSGLPSDRFSAERTGGSVSTLTIQRTQQEDSAVYLCASSLRGMNTGELFFGEGSRLTVL.

The chain links TRBV3-1 (or the pseudogene TRBV3-2) to TRBJ1-3, with D maybe TRBD1 (5 bases). V shed 0 bases and J shed 9 bases, with 27 bases lying between them. This CDR3 is 19 amino acids long. CDR1 and CDR2 (germline): LGHDT, YNNKEL (reference sequence). DNA of the CDR3: TGTGCCAGCAGCCAAGACTTGGGGGGGGTTGACGGTTCTAAAAGCACCATATATTTT. This codes for CASSQDLGGVDGSKSTIYF.